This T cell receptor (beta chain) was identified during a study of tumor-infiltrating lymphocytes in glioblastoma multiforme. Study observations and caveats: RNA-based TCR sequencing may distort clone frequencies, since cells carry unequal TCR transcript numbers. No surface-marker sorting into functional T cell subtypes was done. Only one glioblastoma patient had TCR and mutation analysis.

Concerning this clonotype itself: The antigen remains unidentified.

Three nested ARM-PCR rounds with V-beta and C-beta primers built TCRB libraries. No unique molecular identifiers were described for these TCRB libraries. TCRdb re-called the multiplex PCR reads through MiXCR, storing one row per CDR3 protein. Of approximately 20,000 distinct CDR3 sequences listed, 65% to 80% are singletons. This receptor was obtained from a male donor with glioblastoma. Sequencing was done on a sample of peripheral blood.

CDR3 residues: CSVKGTGAGTQYF. The CDR3, as DNA: TGCAGCGTTAAGGGAACAGGGGCAGGTACGCAGTATTTT. This rearrangement joins TRBV29-1 to TRBJ2-3, with 7 bases fitting TRBD1. CDR3 length equals 13 residues. CDR1 SQVTM and CDR2 ANQGSEA come from the germline V gene. The V segment lost 5 bases and the J segment 8 bases; nucleotides outside the gene matches: 10.